These 7 T cell receptor beta chains came from one sample sequenced in a study of T cell responses to AZD1222 COVID-19 vaccine. This table comes from immunoSEQ multiplex PCR, and its TCRdb copy is limited to in-frame clones, with some not included. The data contain about 120,000 clones, around 94% of them singletons. Sequences were derived from peripheral blood, sampled 28 days after the second AZD1222 dose. The source of these receptors is an adult who received the AZD1222 COVID-19 vaccine.

This chain links TRBV6-1 with TRBJ1-2; 7 nucleotides agree with TRBD1. V gave up 0 bases and J gave up 7 bases; unmatched junction bases: 11. The CDR3 has 16 residues. Germline V gene data show CDR1 as MNHNS and CDR2 as SASEGT. CDR3 in DNA: TGTGCCAGCAGTGAAGCGGAGACAGGGAAGGGAGGTGGCTACACCTTC. It specifies CASSEAETGKGGGYTF.

This chain uses TRBV28 with TRBJ1-2; the match to TRBD1 covers 12 bases. Germline CDR1 MDHEN, CDR2 SYDVKM. V lost 5 bases, J lost 5 bases, and 9 bases stayed unmatched. The CDR3 sequence is 16 residues long. The CDR3 region is CASSTGQGASWYGYTF. CDR3 nucleotide sequence: TGTGCCAGCAGTACGGGACAGGGGGCTTCTTGGTATGGCTACACCTTC.

The V call is TRBV6-5, the J call TRBJ2-3; D remains ambiguous. CDR1 MNHEY and CDR2 SVGAGI come from the germline V gene. This CDR3 region has 15 residues. Trimming took off 2 bases at V and 0 bases at J, with 9 bases between the two ends. The CDR3 here is CASSYRRASTDTQYF. The DNA for the CDR3 is TGTGCCAGCAGTTACCGACGTGCTAGCACAGATACGCAGTATTTT.

The chain joins TRBV9 to TRBJ2-7, with 7 nucleotides matching TRBD2. From germline, CDR1 is SGDLS and CDR2 YYNGEE. The junction had 16 bases not matched to a gene; V was cut back by 0 bases and J by 7 bases. The CDR3 contains 17 residues. CDR3 in amino acids: CASSVDGSASGSVEQYF. CDR3 DNA: TGTGCCAGCAGCGTAGATGGTTCGGCTAGCGGTAGTGTAGAGCAGTACTTC.

This clone was seen a single time. The V gene is TRBV6-1, the J gene TRBJ2-7; TRBD2 matches 7 bases. This CDR3 is built from 15 residues. Per the germline V gene, CDR1 is MNHNS and CDR2 is SASEGT. The V gene end was trimmed by 3 bases and the J gene end by 2 bases; junction bases not matched to a gene: 7. The CDR3 spells CASSEGGTTPYEQYF. The DNA of the CDR3 is TGTGCCAGCAGTGAGGGGGGGACTACCCCCTACGAGCAGTACTTC.

This rearrangement joins TRBV2 to TRBJ2-7; tentatively, D is TRBD1 (6 bases). The germline gives CDR1 SNHLY, CDR2 FYNNEI. V lost 6 bases and J lost 4, with 7 bases in between. CDR3 length equals 11 residues. The CDR3, as DNA: TGTGCCAGCAGAGGACAGTACGAGCAGTACTTC. This codes for CASRGQYEQYF.

The chain joins TRBV5-1 to TRBJ2-7; 7 bases are shared with TRBD1. Germline V CDR1 and CDR2: SGHRS, YFSETQ. The length of the CDR3 is 15 residues. Germline trimming cut 0 bases from V and 0 bases from J; bases unmatched to any gene: 3. For the CDR3, the DNA is TGCGCCAGCAGCTTGGCCGGGACAGTCTCCTACGAGCAGTACTTC. The encoded protein is CASSLAGTVSYEQYF.